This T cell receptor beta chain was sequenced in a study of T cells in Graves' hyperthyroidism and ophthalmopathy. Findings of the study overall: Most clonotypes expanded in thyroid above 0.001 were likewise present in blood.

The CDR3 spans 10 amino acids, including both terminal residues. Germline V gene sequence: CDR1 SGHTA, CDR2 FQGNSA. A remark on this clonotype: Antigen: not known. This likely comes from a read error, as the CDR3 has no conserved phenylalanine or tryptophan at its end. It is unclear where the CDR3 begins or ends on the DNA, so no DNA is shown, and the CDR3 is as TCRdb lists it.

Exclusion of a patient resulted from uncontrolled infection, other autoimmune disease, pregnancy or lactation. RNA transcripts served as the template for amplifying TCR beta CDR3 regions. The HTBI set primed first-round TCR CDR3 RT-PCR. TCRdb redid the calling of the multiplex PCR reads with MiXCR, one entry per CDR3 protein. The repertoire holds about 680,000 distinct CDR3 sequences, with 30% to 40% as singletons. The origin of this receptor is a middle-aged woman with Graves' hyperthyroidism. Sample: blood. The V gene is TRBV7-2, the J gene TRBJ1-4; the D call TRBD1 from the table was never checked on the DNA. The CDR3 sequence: CASSLAGGAY.